Described below is a single TCR beta chain sequence and its context. Its matching antigen is unknown. Using immunoSEQ multiplex PCR, the repertoire was profiled, and TCRdb retains in-frame clones only, with some absent. The table has around 50,000 clones, about 86% seen once. This entry belongs to a study of T cell responses to AZD1222 COVID-19 vaccine. Points from the study as a whole: After two AZD1222 doses, spike-specific TCR breadth and depth rose versus day 0. In a largely white British group with more females than males, clonal diversity was possibly underestimated. Regions left unmutated in variants are reportedly the target of nearly half of spike-specific TCRs. Repertoire sampling happened only post peak T cell response.

CDR1 and CDR2 from the germline V gene are MGHRA and YSYEKL. Deletions cut 0 bases from V and 0 bases from J, with 11 bases between. The CDR3 has 16 amino acids. The chain couples TRBV4-1 to TRBJ1-2; no clear D. This TCR was recovered from an adult in good health. This specimen consisted of peripheral blood, obtained on day 0 of AZD1222 vaccination. CDR3 DNA: TGCGCCAGCAGCCAAGAAAGCACAGCAGCTAACTATGGCTACACCTTC. Encoded protein: CASSQESTAANYGYTF.